This T cell receptor (beta chain) was recorded in a study of T cell repertoires in cytomegalovirus infection. Comments on this clonotype: Its antigen is not known.

Each CDR3 protein gets one entry after TCRdb re-called the reads with MiXCR. The sample includes 900,000 to 950,000 distinct CDR3 sequences, approximately 31% of them seen just once. Study observations and caveats: Dominant in the ex vivo response were TCR beta clonotypes restricted by HLA-C and specific for CMV.

This CDR3 is 14 amino acids long. V shed 4 bases and J 10 bases; nucleotides not matched to a gene: 10. Germline CDR1 SGHDN, CDR2 FVKESK. Sequenced material: cultured CD8+ T cells from PBMCs, taken from culture after CMV antigen stimulation. The V gene is TRBV14, the J gene TRBJ2-3, with 8 bases lining up with TRBD2. The receptor was isolated from a human donor in good health (CMV status not recorded). Some clones in this sample may be carry-over from other donors' samples. This chain's CDR3 is CASSLYGGASPQYF. CDR3 sequence (DNA): TGTGCCAGCAGCCTATACGGGGGGGCCTCCCCGCAGTATTTT. Complete variable domain (other parts from reference TRBV14 and TRBJ2-3): EAGVTQFPSHSVIEKGQTVTLRCDPISGHDNLYWYRRVMGKEIKFLLHFVKESKQDESGMPNNRFLAERTGGTYSTLKVQPAELEDSGVYFCASSLYGGASPQYFGPGTRLTVL.